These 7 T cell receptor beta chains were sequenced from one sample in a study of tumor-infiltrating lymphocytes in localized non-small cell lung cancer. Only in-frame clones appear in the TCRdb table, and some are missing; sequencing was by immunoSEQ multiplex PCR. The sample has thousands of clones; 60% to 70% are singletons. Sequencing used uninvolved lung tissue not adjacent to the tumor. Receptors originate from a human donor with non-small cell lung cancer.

CDR3 in amino acids: CASSLAVDTIYF. In nucleotides, the CDR3 is TGTGCCAGCAGCTTAGCGGTAGACACCATATATTTT. The chain joins TRBV7-9 to TRBJ1-3; D is ambiguous. V was cut by 0 bases and J by 8 bases, with 5 bases left in between. CDR3 length: 12 residues. Per the germline V gene, CDR1 is SEHNR and CDR2 is FQNEAQ (reference sequence).

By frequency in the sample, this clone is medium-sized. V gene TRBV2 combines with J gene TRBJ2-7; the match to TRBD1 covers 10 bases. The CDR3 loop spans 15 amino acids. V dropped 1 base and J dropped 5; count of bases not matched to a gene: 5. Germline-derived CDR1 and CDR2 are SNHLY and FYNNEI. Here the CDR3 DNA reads TGTGCCAGCAGTGAAGGTGGGACAGGGGTCGACGAGCAGTACTTC. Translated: CASSEGGTGVDEQYF.

The CDR3 DNA reads TGTGCCTGGAGGGACAGGGGAAGACAGCCCCAGCATTTT. This translates into CAWRDRGRQPQHF. The J gene is TRBJ1-5, the V gene TRBV30; TRBD1 matches at 9 bases. The CDR3 contains 13 residues. V lost 3 bases to trimming and J lost 7 bases; unmatched junction nucleotides: 4. Germline CDR1 GTSNPN, CDR2 SVGIG (reference sequence).

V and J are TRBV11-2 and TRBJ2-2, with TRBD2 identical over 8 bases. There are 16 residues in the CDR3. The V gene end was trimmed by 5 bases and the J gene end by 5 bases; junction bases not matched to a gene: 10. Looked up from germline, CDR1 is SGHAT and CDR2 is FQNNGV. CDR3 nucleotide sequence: TGTGCCAGCAGCCCAAGCGGGGCGGGGGGTACCGGGGAGCTGTTTTTT. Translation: CASSPSGAGGTGELFF.

DNA of the CDR3: TGTGCCAGCAGCTCCGGACAGGGAGTCACTGAAGCTTTCTTT. Its translation is CASSSGQGVTEAFF. This chain joins TRBV11-2 and TRBJ1-1, with 8 nucleotides matching TRBD1. Losses at the gene ends were 4 bases for V and 4 bases for J; bases not matched to a gene: 5. CDR1 is SGHAT and CDR2 is FQNNGV in the germline V gene. The CDR3 has 14 residues. Full variable domain (rest looked up from reference TRBV11-2 and TRBJ1-1): EAGVAQSPRYKIIEKRQSVAFWCNPISGHATLYWYQQILGQGPKLLIQFQNNGVVDDSQLPKDRFSAERLKGVDSTLKIQPAKLEDSAVYLCASSSGQGVTEAFFGQGTRLTVV.

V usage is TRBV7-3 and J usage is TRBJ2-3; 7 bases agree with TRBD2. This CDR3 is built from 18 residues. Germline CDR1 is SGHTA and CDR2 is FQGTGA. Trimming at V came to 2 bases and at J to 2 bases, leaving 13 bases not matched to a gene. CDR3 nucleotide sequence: TGTGCCAGCAGCTTAGAGGGACTAATAAGGCGACCCACAGATACGCAGTATTTT. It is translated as CASSLEGLIRRPTDTQYF.

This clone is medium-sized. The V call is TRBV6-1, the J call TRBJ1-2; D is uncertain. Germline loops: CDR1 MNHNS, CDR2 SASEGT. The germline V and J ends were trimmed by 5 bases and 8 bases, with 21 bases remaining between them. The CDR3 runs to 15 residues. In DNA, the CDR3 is TGTGCCAGCAGTCCGCACCCCCAGGTATTGCGGGGCTACACCTTC. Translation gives CASSPHPQVLRGYTF.